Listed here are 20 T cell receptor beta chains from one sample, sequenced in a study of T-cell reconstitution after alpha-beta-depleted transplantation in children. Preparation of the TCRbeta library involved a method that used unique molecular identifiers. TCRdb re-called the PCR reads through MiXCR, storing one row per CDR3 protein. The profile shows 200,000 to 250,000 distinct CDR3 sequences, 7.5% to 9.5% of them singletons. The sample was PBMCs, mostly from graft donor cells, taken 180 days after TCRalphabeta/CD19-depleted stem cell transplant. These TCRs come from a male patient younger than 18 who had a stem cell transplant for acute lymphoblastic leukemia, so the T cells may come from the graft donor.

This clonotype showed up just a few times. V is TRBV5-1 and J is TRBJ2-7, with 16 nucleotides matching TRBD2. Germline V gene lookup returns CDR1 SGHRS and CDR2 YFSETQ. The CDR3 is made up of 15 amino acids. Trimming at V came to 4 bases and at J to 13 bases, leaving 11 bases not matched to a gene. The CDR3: CASSASSGTSGRAYF. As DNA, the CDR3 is TGCGCCAGCAGCGCGAGCTCCGGGACTAGCGGGAGGGCCTACTTC.

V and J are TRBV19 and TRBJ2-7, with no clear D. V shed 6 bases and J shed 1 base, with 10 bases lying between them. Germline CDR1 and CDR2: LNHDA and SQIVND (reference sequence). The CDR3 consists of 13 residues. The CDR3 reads CASRLRISYEQYF. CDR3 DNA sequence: TGTGCCAGTAGACTCCGGATATCCTACGAGCAGTACTTC.

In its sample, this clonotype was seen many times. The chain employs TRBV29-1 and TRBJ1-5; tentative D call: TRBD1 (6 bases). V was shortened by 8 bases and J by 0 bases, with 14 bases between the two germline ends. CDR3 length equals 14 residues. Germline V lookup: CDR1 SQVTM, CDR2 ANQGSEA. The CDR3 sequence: CSYLTGDSNQPQHF. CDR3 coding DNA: TGCAGCTACCTGACAGGCGATAGCAATCAGCCCCAGCATTTT.

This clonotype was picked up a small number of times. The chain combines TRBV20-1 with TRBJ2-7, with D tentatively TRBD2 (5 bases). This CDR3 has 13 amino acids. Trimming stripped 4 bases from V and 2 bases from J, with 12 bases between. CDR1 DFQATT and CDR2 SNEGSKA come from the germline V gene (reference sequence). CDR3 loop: CSATSSGTYEQYF. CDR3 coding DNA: TGCAGTGCTACCTCGAGCGGTACCTACGAGCAGTACTTC.

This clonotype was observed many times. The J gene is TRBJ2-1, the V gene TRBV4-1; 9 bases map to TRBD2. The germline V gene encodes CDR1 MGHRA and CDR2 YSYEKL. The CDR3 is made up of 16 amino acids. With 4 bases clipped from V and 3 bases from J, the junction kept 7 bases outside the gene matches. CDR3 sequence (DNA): TGCGCCAGCAGCCTAGGCCCAGCGGGAGGCTACAATGAGCAGTTCTTC. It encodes CASSLGPAGGYNEQFF.

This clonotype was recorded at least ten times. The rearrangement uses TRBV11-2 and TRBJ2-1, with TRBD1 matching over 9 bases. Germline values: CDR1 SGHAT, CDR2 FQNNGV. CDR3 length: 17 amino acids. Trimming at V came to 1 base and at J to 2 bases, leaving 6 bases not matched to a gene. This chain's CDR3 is CASSLVITGGPYNEQFF. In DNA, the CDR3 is TGTGCCAGCAGCTTAGTTATTACAGGGGGCCCCTACAATGAGCAGTTCTTC.

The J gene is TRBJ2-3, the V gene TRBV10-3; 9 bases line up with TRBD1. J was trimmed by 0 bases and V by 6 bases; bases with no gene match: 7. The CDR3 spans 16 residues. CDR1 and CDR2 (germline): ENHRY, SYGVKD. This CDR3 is CAISPGTGQSTDTQYF. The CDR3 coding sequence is TGTGCCATCAGCCCAGGGACAGGGCAGAGCACAGATACGCAGTATTTT.

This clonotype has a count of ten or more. CDR3 protein: CASSFSGTTNEKLFF. CDR3 sequence (DNA): TGCGCCAGCAGCTTCTCCGGGACGACTAATGAAAAACTGTTTTTT. The chain combines TRBV5-1 with TRBJ1-4; tentative D call: TRBD1 (5 bases). This CDR3 is 15 amino acids long. The germline V gene has CDR1 SGHRS and CDR2 YFSETQ. The V end was cut by 2 bases, the J end by 2 bases, with 10 bases between.

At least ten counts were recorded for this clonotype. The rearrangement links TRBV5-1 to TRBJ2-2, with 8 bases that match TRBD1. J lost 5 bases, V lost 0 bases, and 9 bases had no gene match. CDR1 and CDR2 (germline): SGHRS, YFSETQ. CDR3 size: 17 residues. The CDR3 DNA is TGCGCCAGCAGCTTGGCCCTGGGGACAGGTGCGACCGGGGAGCTGTTTTTT. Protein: CASSLALGTGATGELFF. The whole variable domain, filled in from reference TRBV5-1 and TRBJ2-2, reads KAGVTQTPRYLIKTRGQQVTLSCSPISGHRSVSWYQQTPGQGLQFLFEYFSETQRNKGNFPGRFSGRQFSNSRSEMNVSTLELGDSALYLCASSLALGTGATGELFFGEGSRLTVL.

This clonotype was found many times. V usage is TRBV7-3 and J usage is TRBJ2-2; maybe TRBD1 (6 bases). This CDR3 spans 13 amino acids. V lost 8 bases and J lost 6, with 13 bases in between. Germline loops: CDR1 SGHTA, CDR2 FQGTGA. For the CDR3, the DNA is TGTGCCAGCGGAGTACAGGGAGCCGGGGAGCTGTTTTTT. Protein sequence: CASGVQGAGELFF.

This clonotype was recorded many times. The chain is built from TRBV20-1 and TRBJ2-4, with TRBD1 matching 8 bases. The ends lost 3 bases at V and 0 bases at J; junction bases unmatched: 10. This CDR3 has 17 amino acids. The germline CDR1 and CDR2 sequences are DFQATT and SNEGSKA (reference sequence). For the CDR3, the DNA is TGCAGTGCTAGGGACAGGGTGTCCCTCCTAGCCAAAAACATTCAGTACTTC. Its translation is CSARDRVSLLAKNIQYF.

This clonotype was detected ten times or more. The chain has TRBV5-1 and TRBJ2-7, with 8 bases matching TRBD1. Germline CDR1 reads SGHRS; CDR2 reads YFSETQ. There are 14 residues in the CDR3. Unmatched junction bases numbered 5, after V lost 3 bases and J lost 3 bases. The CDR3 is CASSSNRGYYEQYF. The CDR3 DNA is TGCGCCAGCAGCTCAAACAGGGGGTACTACGAGCAGTACTTC.

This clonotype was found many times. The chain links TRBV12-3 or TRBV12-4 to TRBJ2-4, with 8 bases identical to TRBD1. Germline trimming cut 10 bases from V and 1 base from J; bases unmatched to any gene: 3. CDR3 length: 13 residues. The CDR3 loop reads CATGDRAKNIQYF. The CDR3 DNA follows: TGTGCCACCGGGGACAGGGCCAAAAACATTCAGTACTTC.

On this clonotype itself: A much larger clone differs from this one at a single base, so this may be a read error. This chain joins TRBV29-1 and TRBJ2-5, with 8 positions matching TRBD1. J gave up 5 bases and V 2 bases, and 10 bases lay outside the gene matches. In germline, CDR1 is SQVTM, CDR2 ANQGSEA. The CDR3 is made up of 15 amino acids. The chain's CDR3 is CSVEYLTGAPETQYF. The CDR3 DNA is TGCAGCGTTGAATACCTGACAGGGGCCCCGGAGACCCAGTACTTC. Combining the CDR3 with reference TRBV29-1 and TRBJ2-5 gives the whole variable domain SAVISQKPSRDICQRGTSLTIQCQVDSQVTMMFWYRQQPGQSLTLIATANQGSEATYESGFVIDKFPISRPNLTFSTLTVSNMSPEDSSIYLCSVEYLTGAPETQYFGPGTRLLVL.

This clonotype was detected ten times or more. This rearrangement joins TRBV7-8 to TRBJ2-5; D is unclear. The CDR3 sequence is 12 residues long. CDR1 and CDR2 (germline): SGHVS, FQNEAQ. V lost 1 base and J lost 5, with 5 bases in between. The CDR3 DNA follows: TGTGCCAGCAGCTTAGTCTTGGAGACCCAGTACTTC. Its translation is CASSLVLETQYF.

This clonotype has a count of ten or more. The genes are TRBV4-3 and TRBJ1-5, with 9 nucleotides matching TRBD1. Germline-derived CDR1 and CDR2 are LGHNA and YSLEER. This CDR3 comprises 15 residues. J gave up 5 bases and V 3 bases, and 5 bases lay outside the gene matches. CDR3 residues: CASSHSTGGDQPQHF. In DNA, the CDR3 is TGCGCCAGCAGCCACTCGACAGGGGGGGATCAGCCCCAGCATTTT.

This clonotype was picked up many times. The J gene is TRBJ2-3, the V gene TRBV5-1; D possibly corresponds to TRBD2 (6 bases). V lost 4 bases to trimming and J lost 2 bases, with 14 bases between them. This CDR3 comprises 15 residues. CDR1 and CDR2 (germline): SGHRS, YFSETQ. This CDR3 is CASSPEGRDTDTQYF. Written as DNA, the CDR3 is TGCGCCAGCAGCCCGGAGGGCCGGGACACAGATACGCAGTATTTT.

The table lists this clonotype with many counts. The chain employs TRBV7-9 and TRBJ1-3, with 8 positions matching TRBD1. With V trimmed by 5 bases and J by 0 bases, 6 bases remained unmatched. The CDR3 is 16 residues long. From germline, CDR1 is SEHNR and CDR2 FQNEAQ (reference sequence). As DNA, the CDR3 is TGTGCCAGCAGCCCGTGGGACAGGAGCTCTGGAAACACCATATATTTT. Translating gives CASSPWDRSSGNTIYF.

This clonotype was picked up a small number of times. The CDR3 sequence: CASSLGLAGLSSNEVRETQYF. The CDR3 nucleotides read TGTGCCAGCAGCTTAGGTCTAGCGGGCTTGAGCTCGAATGAGGTGCGAGAGACCCAGTACTTC. The chain is built from TRBV11-1 and TRBJ2-5, with 8 bases matching TRBD2. This CDR3 contains 21 residues. Trimming at V came to 1 base and at J to 4 bases, leaving 23 bases not matched to a gene. Looked up from germline, CDR1 is SGHAT and CDR2 is FQDESV (reference sequence).

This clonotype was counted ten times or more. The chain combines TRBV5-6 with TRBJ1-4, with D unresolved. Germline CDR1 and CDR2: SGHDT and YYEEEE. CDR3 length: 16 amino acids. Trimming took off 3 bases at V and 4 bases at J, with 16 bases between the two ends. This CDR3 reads CASSYIGGQLNEKLFF. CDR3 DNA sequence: TGTGCCAGCAGCTACATAGGAGGGCAGCTTAATGAAAAACTGTTTTTT.